This T cell receptor (beta chain) derives from a study of human T cells and chemical hapten exposure. Study findings and constraints: Alopecia affecting every donor means their immune response may not match healthy people's.

The CDR3 sequence is 14 residues long. Trimming took off 5 bases at V and 4 bases at J, with 14 bases between the two ends. CDR1 and CDR2 from the germline V gene are DFQATT and SNEGSKA (reference sequence). Points on this clonotype: Antigen unknown.

Regarding time point: pre-sensitization, week 0. Treatment of the sample: therapeutic diphenylcyclopropenone sensitization with weekly scalp DPC. One entry per CDR3 protein results from TCRdb running MiXCR on the RACE reads. The sample consists of some 330,000 distinct CDR3 sequences, roughly 6% of them appearing once. The TCR was taken from a woman aged 18 to 35 with alopecia areata. Some clones in this sample may be carry-over from other donors' samples. Sequencing was performed on whole blood, taken in connection with sensitization to the hapten diphenylcyclopropenone (DPC). The genes are TRBV20-1 and TRBJ2-2; D is possibly TRBD2 (5 bases). CDR3 protein: CSASRAPGTGELFF. The CDR3 nucleotides are TGCAGTGCTTCGAGGGCCCCAGGCACCGGGGAGCTGTTTTTT.